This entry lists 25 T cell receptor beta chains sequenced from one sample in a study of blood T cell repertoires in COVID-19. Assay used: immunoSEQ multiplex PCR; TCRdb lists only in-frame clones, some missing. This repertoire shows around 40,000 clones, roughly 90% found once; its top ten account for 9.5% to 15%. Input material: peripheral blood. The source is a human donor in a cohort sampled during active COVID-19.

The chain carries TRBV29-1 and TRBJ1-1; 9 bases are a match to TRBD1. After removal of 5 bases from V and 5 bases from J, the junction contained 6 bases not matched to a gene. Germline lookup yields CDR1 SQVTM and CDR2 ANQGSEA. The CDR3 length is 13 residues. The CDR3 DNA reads TGCAGCGTTTCACAGGGGGCGCGGACTGAAGCTTTCTTT. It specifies CSVSQGARTEAFF.

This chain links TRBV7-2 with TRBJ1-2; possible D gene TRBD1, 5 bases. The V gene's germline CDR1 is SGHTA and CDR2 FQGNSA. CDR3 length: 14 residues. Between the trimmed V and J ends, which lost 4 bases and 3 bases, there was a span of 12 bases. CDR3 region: CASSYVVRDYGYTF. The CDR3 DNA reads TGTGCCAGCAGCTATGTTGTCAGGGACTATGGCTACACCTTC.

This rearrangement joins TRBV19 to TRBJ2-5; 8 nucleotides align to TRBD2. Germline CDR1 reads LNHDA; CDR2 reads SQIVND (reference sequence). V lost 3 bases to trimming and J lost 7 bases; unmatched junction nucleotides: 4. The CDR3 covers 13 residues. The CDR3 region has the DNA TGTGCCAGTAGTATGAGGGCGGGGGGGACCCAGTACTTC. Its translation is CASSMRAGGTQYF.

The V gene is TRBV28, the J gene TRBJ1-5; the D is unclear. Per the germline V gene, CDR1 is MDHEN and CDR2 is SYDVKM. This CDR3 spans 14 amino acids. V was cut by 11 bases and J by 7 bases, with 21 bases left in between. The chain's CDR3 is CAATASAGWQPQHF. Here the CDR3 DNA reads TGTGCCGCTACAGCTTCAGCGGGATGGCAGCCCCAGCATTTT. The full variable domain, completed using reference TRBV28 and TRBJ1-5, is DVKVTQSSRYLVKRTGEKVFLECVQDMDHENMFWYRQDPGLGLRLIYFSYDVKMKEKGDIPEGYSVSREKKERFSLILESASTNQTSMYLCAATASAGWQPQHFGDGTRLSIL.

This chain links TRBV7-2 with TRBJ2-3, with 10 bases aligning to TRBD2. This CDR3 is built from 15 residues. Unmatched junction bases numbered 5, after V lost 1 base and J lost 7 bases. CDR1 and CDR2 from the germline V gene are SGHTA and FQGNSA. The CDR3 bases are TGTGCCAGCAGCTTAGAGGCTAGCGGGAGAAATACGCAGTATTTT. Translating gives CASSLEASGRNTQYF.

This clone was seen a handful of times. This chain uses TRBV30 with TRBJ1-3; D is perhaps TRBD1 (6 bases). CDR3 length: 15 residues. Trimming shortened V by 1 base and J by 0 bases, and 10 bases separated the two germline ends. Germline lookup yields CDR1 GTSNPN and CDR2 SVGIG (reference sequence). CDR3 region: CAWSAQGSSGNTIYF. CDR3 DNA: TGTGCCTGGAGTGCCCAGGGGAGCTCTGGAAACACCATATATTTT. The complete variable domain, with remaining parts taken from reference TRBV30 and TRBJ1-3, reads SQTIHQWPATLVQPVGSPLSLECTVEGTSNPNLYWYRQAAGRGLQLLFYSVGIGQISSEVPQNLSASRPQDRQFILSSKKLLLSDSGFYLCAWSAQGSSGNTIYFGEGSWLTVV.

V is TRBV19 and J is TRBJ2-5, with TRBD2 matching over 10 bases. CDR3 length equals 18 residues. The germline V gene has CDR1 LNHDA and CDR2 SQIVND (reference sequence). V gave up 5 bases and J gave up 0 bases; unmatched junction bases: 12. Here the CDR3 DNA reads TGTGCCAGTAGTCCCACGCTAGCGGGGGCCTCGTACCAAGAGACCCAGTACTTC. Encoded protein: CASSPTLAGASYQETQYF.

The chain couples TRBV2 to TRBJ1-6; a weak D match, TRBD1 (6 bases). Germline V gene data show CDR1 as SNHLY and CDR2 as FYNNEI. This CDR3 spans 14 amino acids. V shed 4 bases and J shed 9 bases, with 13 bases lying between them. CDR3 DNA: TGTGCCAGCAGTGGAAGACAGGCTCTTTCACCCCTCCACTTT. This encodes CASSGRQALSPLHF.

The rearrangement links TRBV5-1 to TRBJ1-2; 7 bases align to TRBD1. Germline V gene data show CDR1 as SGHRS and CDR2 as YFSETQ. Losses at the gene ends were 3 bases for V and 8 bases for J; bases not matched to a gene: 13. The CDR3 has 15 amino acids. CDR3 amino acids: CASSSQGTPEGGYTF. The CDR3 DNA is TGCGCCAGCAGCTCACAGGGGACTCCGGAGGGGGGCTACACCTTC.

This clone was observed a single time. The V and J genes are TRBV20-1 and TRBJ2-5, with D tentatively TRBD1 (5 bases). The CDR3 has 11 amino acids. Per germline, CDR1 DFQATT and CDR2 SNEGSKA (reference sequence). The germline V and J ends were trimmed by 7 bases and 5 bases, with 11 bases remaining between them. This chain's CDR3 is CSESGMETQYF. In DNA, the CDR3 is TGCAGTGAATCAGGGATGGAGACCCAGTACTTC.

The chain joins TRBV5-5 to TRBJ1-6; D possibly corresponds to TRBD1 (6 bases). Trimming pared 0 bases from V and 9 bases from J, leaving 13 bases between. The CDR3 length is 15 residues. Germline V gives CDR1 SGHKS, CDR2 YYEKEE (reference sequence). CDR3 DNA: TGTGCCAGCAGCTTGGACAGGGTTCGGGGTTCACCCCTCCACTTT. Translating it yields CASSLDRVRGSPLHF.

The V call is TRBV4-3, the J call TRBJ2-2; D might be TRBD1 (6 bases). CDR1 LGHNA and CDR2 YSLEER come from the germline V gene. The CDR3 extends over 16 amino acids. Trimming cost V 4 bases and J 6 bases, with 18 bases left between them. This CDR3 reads CASSPAMVQGAGELFF. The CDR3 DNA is TGCGCCAGCAGCCCCGCCATGGTACAGGGAGCCGGGGAGCTGTTTTTT.

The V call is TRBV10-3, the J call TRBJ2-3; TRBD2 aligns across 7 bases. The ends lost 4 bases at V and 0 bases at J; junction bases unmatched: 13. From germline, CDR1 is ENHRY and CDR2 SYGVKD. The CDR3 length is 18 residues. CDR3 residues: CAISGAGSGAPSTDTQYF. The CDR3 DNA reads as TGTGCCATCAGTGGGGCGGGGAGCGGGGCCCCTAGCACAGATACGCAGTATTTT.

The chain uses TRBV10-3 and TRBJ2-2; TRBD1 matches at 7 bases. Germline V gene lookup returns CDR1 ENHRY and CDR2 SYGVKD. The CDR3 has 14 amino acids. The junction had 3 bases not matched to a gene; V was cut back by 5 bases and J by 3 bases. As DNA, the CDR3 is TGTGCCATCAGTCCGGGACAGTACACCGGGGAGCTGTTTTTT. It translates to CAISPGQYTGELFF.

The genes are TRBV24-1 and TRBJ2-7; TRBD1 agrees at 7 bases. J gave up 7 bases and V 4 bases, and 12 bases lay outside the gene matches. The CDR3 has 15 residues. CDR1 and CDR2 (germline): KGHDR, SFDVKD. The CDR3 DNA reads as TGTGCCACCAGTGAGCCTCCACCCCGGGACAGAGAGCAGTACTTC. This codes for CATSEPPPRDREQYF.

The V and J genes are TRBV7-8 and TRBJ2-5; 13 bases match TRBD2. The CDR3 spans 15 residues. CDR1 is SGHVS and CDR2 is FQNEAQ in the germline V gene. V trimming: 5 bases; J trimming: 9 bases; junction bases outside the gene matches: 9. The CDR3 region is CASSAGTSGTGAQYF. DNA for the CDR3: TGTGCCAGCAGCGCCGGGACTAGCGGGACGGGGGCCCAGTACTTC. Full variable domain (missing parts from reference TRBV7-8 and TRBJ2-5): GAGVSQSPRYKVAKRGQDVALRCDPISGHVSLFWYQQALGQGPEFLTYFQNEAQLDKSGLPSDRFFAERPEGSVSTLKIQRTQQEDSAVYLCASSAGTSGTGAQYFGPGTRLLVL.

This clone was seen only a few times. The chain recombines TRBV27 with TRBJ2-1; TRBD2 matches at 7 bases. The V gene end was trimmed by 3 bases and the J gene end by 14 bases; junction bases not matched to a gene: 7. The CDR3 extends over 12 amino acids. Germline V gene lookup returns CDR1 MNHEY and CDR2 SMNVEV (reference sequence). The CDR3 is CASSFTSEAEFF. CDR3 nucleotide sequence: TGTGCCAGCAGTTTCACTAGCGAGGCCGAGTTCTTC.

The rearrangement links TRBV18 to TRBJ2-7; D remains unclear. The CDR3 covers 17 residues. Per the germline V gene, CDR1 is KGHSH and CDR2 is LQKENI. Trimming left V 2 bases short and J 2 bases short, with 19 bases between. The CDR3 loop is CASSPGLSDFYPYEQYF. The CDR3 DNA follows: TGTGCCAGCTCACCAGGGCTATCGGATTTCTACCCCTACGAGCAGTACTTC.

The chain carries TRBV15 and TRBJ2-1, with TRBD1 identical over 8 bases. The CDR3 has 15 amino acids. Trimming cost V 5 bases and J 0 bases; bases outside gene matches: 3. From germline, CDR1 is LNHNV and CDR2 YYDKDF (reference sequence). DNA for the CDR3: TGTGCCACCAGCTGGGGACAGGCCTCCTACAATGAGCAGTTCTTC. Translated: CATSWGQASYNEQFF.

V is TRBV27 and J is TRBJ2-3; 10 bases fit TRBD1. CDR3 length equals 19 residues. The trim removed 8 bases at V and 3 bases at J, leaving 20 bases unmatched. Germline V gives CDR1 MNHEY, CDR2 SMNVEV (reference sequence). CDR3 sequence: CASSFSPDRGLVVTDTQYF. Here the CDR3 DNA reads TGTGCCAGCTCGTTCTCACCCGACAGGGGGCTAGTGGTAACAGATACGCAGTATTTT.

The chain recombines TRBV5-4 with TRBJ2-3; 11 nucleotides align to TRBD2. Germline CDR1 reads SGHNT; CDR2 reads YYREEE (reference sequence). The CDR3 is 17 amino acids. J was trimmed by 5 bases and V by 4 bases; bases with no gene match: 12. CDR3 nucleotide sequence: TGTGCCAGCAGCCCCGAGCCTAGCGGGGGGAGGGGAGATACGCAGTATTTT. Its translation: CASSPEPSGGRGDTQYF. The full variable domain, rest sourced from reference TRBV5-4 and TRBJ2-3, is ETGVTQSPTHLIKTRGQQVTLRCSSQSGHNTVSWYQQALGQGPQFIFQYYREEENGRGNFPPRFSGLQFPNYSSELNVNALELDDSALYLCASSPEPSGGRGDTQYFGPGTRLTVL.

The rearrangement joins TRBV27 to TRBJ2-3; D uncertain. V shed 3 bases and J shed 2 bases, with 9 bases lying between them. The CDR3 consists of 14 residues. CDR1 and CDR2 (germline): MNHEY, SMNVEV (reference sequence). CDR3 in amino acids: CASSLKLLTDTQYF. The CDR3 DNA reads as TGTGCCAGCAGTTTGAAACTACTCACAGATACGCAGTATTTT.

The chain's CDR3 is CATSSGQGNTGELFF. The CDR3 DNA is TGTGCCACCAGTTCCGGACAGGGGAACACCGGGGAGCTGTTTTTT. This chain uses TRBV24-1 with TRBJ2-2; the match to TRBD1 covers 8 bases. The V and J ends lost 6 bases and 1 base, in that order; junction bases with no gene match: 3. The germline V gene encodes CDR1 KGHDR and CDR2 SFDVKD. The CDR3 has 15 residues.

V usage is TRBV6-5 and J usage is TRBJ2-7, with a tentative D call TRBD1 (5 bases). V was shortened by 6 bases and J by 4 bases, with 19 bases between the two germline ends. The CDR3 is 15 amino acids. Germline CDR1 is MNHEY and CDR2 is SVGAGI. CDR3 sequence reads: CASRIALQGQYEQYF. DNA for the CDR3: TGTGCCAGCAGGATCGCTTTGCAGGGTCAGTACGAGCAGTACTTC.

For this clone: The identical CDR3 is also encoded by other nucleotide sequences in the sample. CDR3 region: CASEGDVGPNSPLHF. The CDR3 region has the DNA TGTGCCAGCGAGGGGGACGTGGGGCCGAATTCACCCCTCCACTTT. V is TRBV2 and J is TRBJ1-6, with D possibly being TRBD1 (6 bases). The length of the CDR3 is 15 residues. With 8 bases removed from V and 7 bases from J, the gap between germline ends came to 18 bases. Germline V gives CDR1 SNHLY, CDR2 FYNNEI.